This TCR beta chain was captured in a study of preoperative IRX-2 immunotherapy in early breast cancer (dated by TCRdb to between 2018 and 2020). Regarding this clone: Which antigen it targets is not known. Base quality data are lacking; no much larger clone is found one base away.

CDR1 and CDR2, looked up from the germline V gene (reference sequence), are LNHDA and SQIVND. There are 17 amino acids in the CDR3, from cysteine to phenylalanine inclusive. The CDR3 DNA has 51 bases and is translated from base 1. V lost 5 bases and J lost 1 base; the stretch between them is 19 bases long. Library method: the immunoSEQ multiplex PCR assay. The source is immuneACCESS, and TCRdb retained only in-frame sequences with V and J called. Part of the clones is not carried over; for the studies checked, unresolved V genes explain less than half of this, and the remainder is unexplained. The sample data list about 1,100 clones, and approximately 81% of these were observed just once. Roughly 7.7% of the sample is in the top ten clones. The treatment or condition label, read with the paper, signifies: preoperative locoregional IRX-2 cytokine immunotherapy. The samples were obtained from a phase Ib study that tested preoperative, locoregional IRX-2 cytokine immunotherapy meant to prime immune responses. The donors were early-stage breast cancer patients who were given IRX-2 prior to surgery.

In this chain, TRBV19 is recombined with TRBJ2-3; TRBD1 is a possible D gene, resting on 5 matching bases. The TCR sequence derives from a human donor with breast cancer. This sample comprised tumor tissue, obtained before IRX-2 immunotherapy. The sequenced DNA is TGTGCCAGTAGTTTCTCGCACGGACATTCTCGCACAGATACGCAGTATTTT. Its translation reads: CASSFSHGHSRTDTQYF.